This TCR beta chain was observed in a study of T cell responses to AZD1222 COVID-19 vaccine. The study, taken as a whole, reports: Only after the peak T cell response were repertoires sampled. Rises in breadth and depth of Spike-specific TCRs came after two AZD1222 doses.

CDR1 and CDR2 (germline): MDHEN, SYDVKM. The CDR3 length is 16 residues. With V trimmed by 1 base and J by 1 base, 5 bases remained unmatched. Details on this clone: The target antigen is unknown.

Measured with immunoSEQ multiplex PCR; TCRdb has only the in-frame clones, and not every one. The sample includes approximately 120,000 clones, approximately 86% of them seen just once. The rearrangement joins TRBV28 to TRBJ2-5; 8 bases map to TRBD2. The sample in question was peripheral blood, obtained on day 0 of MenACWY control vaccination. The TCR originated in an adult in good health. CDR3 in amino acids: CASSLYPGGPQETQYF. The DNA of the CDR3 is TGTGCCAGCAGTTTATATCCGGGAGGGCCCCAAGAGACCCAGTACTTC.